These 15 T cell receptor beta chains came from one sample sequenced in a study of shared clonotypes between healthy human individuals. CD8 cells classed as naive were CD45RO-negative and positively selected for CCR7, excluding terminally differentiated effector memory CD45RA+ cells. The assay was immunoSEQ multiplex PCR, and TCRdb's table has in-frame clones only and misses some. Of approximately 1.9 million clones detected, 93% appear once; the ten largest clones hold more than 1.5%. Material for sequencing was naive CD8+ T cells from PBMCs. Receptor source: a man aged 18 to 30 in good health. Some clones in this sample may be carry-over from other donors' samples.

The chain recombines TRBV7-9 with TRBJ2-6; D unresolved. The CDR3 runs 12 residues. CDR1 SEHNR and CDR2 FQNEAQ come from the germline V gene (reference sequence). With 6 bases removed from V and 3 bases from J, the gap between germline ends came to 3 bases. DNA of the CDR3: TGTGCCAGCAGGCTTGGGGCCAACGTCCTGACTTTC. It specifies CASRLGANVLTF.

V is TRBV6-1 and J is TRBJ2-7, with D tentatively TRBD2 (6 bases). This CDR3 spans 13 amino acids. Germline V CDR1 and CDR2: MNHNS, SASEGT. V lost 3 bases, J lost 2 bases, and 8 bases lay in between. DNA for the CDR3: TGTGCCAGCAGTGAGAGGGAGGCCTACGAGCAGTACTTC. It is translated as CASSEREAYEQYF.

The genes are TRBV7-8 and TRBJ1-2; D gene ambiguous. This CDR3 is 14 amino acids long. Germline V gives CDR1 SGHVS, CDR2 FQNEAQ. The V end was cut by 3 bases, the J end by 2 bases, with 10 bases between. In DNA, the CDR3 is TGTGCCAGCAGCTTCAGTTTAGACAACTATGGCTACACCTTC. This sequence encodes CASSFSLDNYGYTF.

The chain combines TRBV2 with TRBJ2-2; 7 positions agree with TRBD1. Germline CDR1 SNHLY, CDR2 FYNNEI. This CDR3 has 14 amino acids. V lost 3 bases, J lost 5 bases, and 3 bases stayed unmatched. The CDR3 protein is CASSEGQPTGELFF. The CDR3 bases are TGTGCCAGCAGTGAGGGACAGCCTACCGGGGAGCTGTTTTTT.

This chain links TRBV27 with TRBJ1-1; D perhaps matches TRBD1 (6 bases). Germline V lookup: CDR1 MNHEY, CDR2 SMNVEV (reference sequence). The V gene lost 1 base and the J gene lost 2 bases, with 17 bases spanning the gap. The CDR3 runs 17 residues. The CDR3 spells CASSLLRKGVGNTEAFF. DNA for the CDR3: TGTGCCAGCAGTTTATTACGGAAGGGGGTCGGAAACACTGAAGCTTTCTTT.

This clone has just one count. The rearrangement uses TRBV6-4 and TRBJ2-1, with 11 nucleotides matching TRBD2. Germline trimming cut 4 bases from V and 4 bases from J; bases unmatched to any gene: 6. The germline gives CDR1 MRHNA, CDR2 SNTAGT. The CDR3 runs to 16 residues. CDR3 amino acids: CASSVLGLAEYNEQFF. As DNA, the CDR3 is TGTGCCAGCAGTGTACTGGGACTAGCGGAGTACAATGAGCAGTTCTTC.

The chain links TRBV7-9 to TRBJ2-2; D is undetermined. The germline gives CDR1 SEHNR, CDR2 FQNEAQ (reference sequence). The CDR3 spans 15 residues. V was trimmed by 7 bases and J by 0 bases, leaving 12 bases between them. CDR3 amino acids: CASTPLGTNTGELFF. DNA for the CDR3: TGTGCCAGCACCCCATTAGGGACGAACACCGGGGAGCTGTTTTTT. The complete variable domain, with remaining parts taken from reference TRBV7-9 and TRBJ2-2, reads DTGVSQNPRHKITKRGQNVTFRCDPISEHNRLYWYRQTLGQGPEFLTYFQNEAQLEKSRLLSDRFSAERPKGSFSTLEIQRTEQGDSAMYLCASTPLGTNTGELFFGEGSRLTVL.

CDR3 loop: CASSSGANVLTF. The CDR3 DNA sequence: TGTGCCAGCAGTTCAGGGGCCAACGTCCTGACTTTC. J is TRBJ2-6 and V is TRBV6-1; D is undetermined. The CDR3 covers 12 residues. The germline V and J ends were trimmed by 5 bases and 4 bases, with 3 bases remaining between them. Germline CDR1 and CDR2: MNHNS and SASEGT.

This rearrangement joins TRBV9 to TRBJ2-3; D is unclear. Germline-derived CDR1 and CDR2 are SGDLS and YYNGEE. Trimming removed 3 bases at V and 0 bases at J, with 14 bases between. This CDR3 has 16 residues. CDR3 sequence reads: CASSAGEESSTDTQYF. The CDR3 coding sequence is TGTGCCAGCAGCGCCGGTGAGGAGTCTAGCACAGATACGCAGTATTTT.

Here the CDR3 DNA reads TGCGCCAGCAGCCAAGATCGGATGGTAGCGGGAGCAGATACGCAGTATTTT. Translating it yields CASSQDRMVAGADTQYF. The chain couples TRBV4-3 to TRBJ2-3; 9 nucleotides align to TRBD2. Losses at the gene ends were 0 bases for V and 4 bases for J; bases not matched to a gene: 8. The CDR3 sequence is 17 residues long. Per the germline V gene, CDR1 is LGHNA and CDR2 is YSLEER.

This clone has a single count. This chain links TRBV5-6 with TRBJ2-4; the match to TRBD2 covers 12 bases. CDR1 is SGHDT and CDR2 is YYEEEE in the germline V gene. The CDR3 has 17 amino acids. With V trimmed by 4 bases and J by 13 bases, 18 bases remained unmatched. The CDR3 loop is CASSAVPGLAGGPVQYF. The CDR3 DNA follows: TGTGCCAGCAGCGCAGTGCCGGGGCTAGCGGGAGGGCCAGTCCAGTACTTC.

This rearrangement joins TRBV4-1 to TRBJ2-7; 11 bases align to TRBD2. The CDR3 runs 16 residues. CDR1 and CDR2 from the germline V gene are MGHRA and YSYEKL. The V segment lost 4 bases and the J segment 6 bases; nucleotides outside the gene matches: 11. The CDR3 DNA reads TGCGCCAGCAGCCTAACCGTGACTAGCGGGACCTCCGAGCAGTACTTC. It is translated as CASSLTVTSGTSEQYF.

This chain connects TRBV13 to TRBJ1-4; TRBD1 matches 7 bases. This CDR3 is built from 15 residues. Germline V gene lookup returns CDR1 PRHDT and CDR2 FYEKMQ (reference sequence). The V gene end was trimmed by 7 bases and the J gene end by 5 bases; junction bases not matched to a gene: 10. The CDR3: CASTTYGTANEKLFF. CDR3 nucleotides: TGTGCCAGCACCACTTATGGGACAGCGAATGAAAAACTGTTTTTT.

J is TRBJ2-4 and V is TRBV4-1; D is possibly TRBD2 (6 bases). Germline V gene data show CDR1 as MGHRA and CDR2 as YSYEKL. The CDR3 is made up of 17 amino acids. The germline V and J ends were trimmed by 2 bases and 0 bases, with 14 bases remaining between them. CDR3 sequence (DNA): TGCGCCAGCAGCCAAATGGAGGGGCCTGGAGCCAAAAACATTCAGTACTTC. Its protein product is CASSQMEGPGAKNIQYF.

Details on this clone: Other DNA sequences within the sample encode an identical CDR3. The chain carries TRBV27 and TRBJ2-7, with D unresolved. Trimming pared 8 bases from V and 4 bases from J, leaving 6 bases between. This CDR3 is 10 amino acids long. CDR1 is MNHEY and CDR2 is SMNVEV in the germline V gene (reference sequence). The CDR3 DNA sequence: TGTGCCAGCGGCGAATACGAGCAGTACTTC. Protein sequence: CASGEYEQYF.